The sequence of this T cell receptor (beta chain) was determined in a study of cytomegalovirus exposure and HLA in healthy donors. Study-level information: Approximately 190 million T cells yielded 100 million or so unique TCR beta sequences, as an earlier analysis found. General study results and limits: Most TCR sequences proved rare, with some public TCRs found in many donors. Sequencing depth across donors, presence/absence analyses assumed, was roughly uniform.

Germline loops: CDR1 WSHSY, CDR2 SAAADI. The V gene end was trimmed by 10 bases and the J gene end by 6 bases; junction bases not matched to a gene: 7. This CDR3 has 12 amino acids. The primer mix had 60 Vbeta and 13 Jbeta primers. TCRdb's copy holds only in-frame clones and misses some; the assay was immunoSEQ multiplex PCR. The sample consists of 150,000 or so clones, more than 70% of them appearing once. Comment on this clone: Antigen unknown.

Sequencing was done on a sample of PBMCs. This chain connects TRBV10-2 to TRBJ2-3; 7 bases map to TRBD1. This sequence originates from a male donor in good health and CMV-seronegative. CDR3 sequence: CATSQTGDTQYF. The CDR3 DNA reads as TGCGCCACCTCCCAGACAGGGGATACGCAGTATTTT.